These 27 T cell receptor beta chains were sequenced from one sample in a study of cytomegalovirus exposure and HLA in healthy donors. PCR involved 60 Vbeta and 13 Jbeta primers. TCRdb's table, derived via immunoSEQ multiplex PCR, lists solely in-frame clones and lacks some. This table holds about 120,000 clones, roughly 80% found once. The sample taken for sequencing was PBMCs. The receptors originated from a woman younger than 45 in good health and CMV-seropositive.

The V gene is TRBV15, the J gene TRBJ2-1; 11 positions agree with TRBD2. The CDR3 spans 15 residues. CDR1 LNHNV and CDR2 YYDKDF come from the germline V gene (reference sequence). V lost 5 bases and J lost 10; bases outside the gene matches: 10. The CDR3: CATSLRLAGSMEQFF. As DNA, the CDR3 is TGTGCCACCAGCCTCCGACTAGCGGGGAGCATGGAGCAGTTCTTC.

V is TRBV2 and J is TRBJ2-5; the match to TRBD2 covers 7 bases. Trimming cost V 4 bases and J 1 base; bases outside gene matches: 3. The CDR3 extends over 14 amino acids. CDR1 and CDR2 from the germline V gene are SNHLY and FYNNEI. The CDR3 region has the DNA TGTGCCAGCAGTGTGCGGGAGATCCAAGAGACCCAGTACTTC. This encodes CASSVREIQETQYF.

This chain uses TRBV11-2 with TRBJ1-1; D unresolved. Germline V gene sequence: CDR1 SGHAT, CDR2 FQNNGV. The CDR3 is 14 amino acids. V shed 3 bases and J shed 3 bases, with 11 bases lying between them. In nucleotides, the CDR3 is TGTGCCAGCAGCTTCGAGGCGAGGCACACTGAAGCTTTCTTT. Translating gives CASSFEARHTEAFF.

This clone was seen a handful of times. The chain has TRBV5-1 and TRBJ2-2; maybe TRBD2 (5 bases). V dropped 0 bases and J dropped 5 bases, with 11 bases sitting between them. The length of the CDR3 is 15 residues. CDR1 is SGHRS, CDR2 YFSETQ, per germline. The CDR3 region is CASSLEARETGELFF. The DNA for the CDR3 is TGCGCCAGCAGCTTGGAGGCTAGGGAGACCGGGGAGCTGTTTTTT.

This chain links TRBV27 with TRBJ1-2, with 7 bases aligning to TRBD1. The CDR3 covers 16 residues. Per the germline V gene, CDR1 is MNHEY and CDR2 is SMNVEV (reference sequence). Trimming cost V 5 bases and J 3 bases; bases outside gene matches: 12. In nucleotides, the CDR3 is TGTGCCAGCAGTCCGTATACAACAGGGGCTCACTATGGCTACACCTTC. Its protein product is CASSPYTTGAHYGYTF.

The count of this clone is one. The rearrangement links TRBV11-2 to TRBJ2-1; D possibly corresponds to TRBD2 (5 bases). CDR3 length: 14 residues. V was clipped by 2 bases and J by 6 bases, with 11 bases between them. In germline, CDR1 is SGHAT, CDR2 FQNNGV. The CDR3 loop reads CASSLLGGPNEQFF. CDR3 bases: TGTGCCAGCAGCTTATTGGGCGGGCCCAATGAGCAGTTCTTC. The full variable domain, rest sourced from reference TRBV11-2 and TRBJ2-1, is EAGVAQSPRYKIIEKRQSVAFWCNPISGHATLYWYQQILGQGPKLLIQFQNNGVVDDSQLPKDRFSAERLKGVDSTLKIQPAKLEDSAVYLCASSLLGGPNEQFFGPGTRLTVL.

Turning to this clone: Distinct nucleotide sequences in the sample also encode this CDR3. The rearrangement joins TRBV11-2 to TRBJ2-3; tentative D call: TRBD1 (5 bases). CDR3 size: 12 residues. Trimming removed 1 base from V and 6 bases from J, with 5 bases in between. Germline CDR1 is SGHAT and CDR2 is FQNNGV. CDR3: CASSLGGDTQYF. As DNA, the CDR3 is TGTGCCAGCAGCTTAGGGGGCGATACGCAGTATTTT.

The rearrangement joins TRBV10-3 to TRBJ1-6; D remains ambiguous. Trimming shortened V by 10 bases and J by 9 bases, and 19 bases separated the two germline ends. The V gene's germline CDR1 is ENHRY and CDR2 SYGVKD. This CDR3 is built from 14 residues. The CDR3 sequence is CATAMGAGISPLHF. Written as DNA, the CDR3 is TGTGCCACGGCAATGGGCGCTGGTATTTCACCCCTCCACTTT.

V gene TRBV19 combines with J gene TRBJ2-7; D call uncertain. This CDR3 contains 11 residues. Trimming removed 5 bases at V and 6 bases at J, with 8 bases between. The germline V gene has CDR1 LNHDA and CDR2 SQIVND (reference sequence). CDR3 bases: TGTGCCAGTAGTTACGGGTCCGAGCAGTACTTC. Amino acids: CASSYGSEQYF.

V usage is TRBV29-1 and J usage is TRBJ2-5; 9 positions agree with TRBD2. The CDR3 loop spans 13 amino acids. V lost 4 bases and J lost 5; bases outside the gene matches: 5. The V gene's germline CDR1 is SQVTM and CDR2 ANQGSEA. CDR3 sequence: CSVVLAGLETQYF. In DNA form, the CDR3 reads TGCAGCGTTGTCCTAGCGGGGTTGGAGACCCAGTACTTC.

The DNA of the CDR3 is TGCAGCGTTGGAGGGAATGAAAAACTGTTTTTT. Protein product: CSVGGNEKLFF. The V call is TRBV29-1, the J call TRBJ1-4; no clear D gene. Germline V gene data show CDR1 as SQVTM and CDR2 as ANQGSEA. V lost 4 bases to trimming and J lost 5 bases, with 5 bases between them. CDR3 length equals 11 residues.

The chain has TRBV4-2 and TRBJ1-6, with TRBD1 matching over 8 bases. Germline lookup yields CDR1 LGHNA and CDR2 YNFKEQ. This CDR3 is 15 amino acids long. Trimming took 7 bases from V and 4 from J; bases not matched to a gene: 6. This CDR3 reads CASTPGQVYNSPLHF. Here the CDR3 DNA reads TGTGCCAGCACCCCGGGACAGGTATATAATTCACCCCTCCACTTT.

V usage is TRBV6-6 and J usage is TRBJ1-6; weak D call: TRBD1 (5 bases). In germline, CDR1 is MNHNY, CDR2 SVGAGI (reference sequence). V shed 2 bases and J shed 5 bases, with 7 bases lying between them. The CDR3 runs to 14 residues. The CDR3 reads CASSYGAHNSPLHF. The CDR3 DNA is TGTGCCAGCAGTTACGGGGCCCATAATTCACCCCTCCACTTT.

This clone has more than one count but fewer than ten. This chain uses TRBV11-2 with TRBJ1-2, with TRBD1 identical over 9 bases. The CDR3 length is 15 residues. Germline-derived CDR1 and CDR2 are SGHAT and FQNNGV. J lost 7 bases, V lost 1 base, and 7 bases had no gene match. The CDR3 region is CASSLGDRASAGYTF. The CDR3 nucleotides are TGTGCCAGCAGCTTAGGGGACAGGGCATCAGCTGGCTACACCTTC. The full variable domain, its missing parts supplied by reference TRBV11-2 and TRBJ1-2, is EAGVAQSPRYKIIEKRQSVAFWCNPISGHATLYWYQQILGQGPKLLIQFQNNGVVDDSQLPKDRFSAERLKGVDSTLKIQPAKLEDSAVYLCASSLGDRASAGYTFGSGTRLTVV.

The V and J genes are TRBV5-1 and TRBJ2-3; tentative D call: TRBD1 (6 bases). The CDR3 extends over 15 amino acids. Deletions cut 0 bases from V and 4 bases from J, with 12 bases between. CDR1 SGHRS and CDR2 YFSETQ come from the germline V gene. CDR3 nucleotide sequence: TGCGCCAGCAGCTTGGGGGGGCGCATCCCAGATACGCAGTATTTT. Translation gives CASSLGGRIPDTQYF.

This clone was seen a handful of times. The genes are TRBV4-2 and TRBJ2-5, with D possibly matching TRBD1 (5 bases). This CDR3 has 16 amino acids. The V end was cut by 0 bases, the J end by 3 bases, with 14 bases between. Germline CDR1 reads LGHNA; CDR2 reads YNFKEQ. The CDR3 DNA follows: TGTGCCAGCAGCCAAGATGGGGCAGGCGCTAAAGAGACCCAGTACTTC. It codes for CASSQDGAGAKETQYF.

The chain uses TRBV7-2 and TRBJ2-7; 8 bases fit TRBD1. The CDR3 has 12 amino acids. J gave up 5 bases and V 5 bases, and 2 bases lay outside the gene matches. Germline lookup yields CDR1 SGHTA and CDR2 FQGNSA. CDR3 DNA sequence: TGTGCCAGCAGCCCGACAGGGGACGAGCAGTACTTC. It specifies CASSPTGDEQYF.

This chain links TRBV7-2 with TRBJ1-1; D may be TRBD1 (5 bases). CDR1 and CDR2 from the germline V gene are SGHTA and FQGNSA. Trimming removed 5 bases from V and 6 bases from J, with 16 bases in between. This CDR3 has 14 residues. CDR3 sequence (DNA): TGTGCCAGCAGCCCCCGGGGGGGTTCGGCTGAAGCTTTCTTT. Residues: CASSPRGGSAEAFF.

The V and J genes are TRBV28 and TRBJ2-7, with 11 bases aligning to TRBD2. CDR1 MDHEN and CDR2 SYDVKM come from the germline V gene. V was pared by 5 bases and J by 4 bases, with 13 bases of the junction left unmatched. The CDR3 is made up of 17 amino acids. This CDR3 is CASSAPTSGEGAYEQYF. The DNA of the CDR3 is TGTGCCAGCAGTGCCCCGACTAGCGGGGAAGGGGCTTACGAGCAGTACTTC.

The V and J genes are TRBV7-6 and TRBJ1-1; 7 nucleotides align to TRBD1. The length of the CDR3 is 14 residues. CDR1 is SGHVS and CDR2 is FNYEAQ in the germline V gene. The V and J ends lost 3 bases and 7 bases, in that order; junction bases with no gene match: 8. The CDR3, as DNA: TGTGCCAGCAGCTTCGGTGGGACAGCTAATGAAGCTTTCTTT. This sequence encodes CASSFGGTANEAFF.

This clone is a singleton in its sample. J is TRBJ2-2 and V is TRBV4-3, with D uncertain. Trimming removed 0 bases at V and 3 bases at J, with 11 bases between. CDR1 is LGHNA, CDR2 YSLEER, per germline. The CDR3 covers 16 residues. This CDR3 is CASSQEWALDTGELFF. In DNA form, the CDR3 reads TGCGCCAGCAGCCAAGAGTGGGCCTTGGACACCGGGGAGCTGTTTTTT.

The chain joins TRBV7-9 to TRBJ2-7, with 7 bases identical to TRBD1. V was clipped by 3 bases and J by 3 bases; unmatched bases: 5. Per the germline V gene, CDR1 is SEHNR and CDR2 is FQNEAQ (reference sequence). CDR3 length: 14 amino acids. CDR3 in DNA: TGTGCCAGCAGCTTCCGGGACAGACTCTACGAGCAGTACTTC. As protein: CASSFRDRLYEQYF.

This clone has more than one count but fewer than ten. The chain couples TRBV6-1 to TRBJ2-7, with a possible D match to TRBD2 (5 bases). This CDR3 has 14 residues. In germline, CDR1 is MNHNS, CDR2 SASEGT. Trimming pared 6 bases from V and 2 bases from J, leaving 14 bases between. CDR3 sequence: CASRPPPGTYEQYF. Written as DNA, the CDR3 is TGTGCCAGCAGGCCCCCCCCGGGGACCTACGAGCAGTACTTC.

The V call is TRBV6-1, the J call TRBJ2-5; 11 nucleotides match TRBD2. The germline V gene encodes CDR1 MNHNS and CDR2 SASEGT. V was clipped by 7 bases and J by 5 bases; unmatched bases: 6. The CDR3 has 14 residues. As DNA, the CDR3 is TGTGCCAGCATTAGCGGGGGGGGCGGGGAGACCCAGTACTTC. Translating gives CASISGGGGETQYF.

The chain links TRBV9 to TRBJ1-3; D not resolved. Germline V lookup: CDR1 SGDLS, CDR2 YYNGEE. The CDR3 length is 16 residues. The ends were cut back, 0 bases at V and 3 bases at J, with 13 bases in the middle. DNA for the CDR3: TGTGCCAGCAGCGTAGACCCAAGAAGAGATGGAAACACCATATATTTT. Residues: CASSVDPRRDGNTIYF.

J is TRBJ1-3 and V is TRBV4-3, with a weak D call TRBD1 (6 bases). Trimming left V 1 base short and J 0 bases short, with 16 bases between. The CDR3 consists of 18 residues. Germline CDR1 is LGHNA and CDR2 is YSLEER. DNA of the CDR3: TGCGCCAGCAGCCAAGCGGTACAGGGACCTTTCTCTGGAAACACCATATATTTT. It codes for CASSQAVQGPFSGNTIYF.

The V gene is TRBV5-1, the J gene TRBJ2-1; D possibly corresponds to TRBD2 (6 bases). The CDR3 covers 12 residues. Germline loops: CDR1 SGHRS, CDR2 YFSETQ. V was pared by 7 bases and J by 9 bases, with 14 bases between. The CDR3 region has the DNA TGCGCCAGCCGGAGGGAAGGGCTTGAGCAGTTCTTC. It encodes CASRREGLEQFF.